The rows below give T cell receptor beta chains drawn from one sample of a study of cytomegalovirus exposure and HLA in healthy donors. Measured with immunoSEQ multiplex PCR; TCRdb has only the in-frame clones, and not every one. The profile covers 95,000 to 150,000 clones, with over 90% appearing a single time and less than 1.5% taken by the ten largest. Sequencing was carried out using PBMCs. Source of these receptors: a woman aged 18-29 years in good health and CMV-seronegative. Each CDR3 is given with its conserved first and last residue. Fields, in order: CDR3 protein, CDR3 DNA, J gene, V gene, clone size, D gene. The D gene is left open where the match is weak. Part of the rows lack a size; the others show once, few, many or a class for expanded clones.

CDR3aa: CASSTGQQNTEAFF
CDR3nt: TGCGCCAGCAGCACTGGACAGCAGAACACTGAAGCTTTCTTT
j_gene: TRBJ1-1
v_gene: TRBV5-1
abundance: NA
d_gene: NA

CDR3aa: CASSQGGILGWSEAFF
CDR3nt: TGCGCCAGCAGCCAAGGAGGAATCCTTGGATGGTCTGAAGCTTTCTTT
j_gene: TRBJ1-1
v_gene: TRBV4-1
abundance: NA
d_gene: NA

CDR3aa: CAWTSGSHNEQFF
CDR3nt: TGTGCCTGGACTAGCGGCTCACACAATGAGCAGTTCTTC
j_gene: TRBJ2-1
v_gene: TRBV30
abundance: NA
d_gene: TRBD2

CDR3aa: CASSLGVNTGELFF
CDR3nt: TGTGCCAGCAGCTTGGGCGTGAACACCGGGGAGCTGTTTTTT
j_gene: TRBJ2-2
v_gene: TRBV7-3
abundance: NA
d_gene: NA

CDR3aa: CASSLEGRGIRDTQYF
CDR3nt: TGTGCCAGCAGCTTGGAGGGCAGGGGGATCAGAGATACGCAGTATTTT
j_gene: TRBJ2-3
v_gene: TRBV5-6
abundance: NA
d_gene: TRBD1

CDR3aa: CASSPAGSQPQHF
CDR3nt: TGTGCCAGCAGTCCTGCAGGGTCTCAGCCCCAGCATTTT
j_gene: TRBJ1-5
v_gene: TRBV27
abundance: NA
d_gene: NA

CDR3aa: CASSLTGRDTIYF
CDR3nt: TGTGCCAGCAGCTTAACGGGCAGGGACACCATATATTTT
j_gene: TRBJ1-3
v_gene: TRBV7-3
abundance: NA
d_gene: NA

CDR3aa: CASSSRSGDDEQYF
CDR3nt: TGCGCCAGCAGCTCCCGTTCGGGGGACGACGAGCAGTACTTC
j_gene: TRBJ2-7
v_gene: TRBV5-1
abundance: NA
d_gene: NA

CDR3aa: CASSQKGSQPQHF
CDR3nt: TGTGCCAGCAGTCAGAAGGGGTCTCAGCCCCAGCATTTT
j_gene: TRBJ1-5
v_gene: TRBV6-6
abundance: NA
d_gene: NA

CDR3aa: CASSSMTSGDTQYF
CDR3nt: TGTGCCAGCAGCTCTATGACTAGCGGGGATACGCAGTATTTT
j_gene: TRBJ2-3
v_gene: TRBV5-6
abundance: NA
d_gene: TRBD2

CDR3aa: CASSESSGRLYTQYF
CDR3nt: TGTGCCAGCAGTGAAAGTAGCGGGAGGCTGTATACGCAGTATTTT
j_gene: TRBJ2-3
v_gene: TRBV6-1
abundance: NA
d_gene: TRBD2

CDR3aa: CASSPTGASETQYF
CDR3nt: TGTGCCAGCAGCCCAACAGGGGCGTCAGAGACCCAGTACTTC
j_gene: TRBJ2-5
v_gene: TRBV7-3
abundance: NA
d_gene: TRBD1

CDR3aa: CASSVRETQYF
CDR3nt: TGTGCCAGTAGTGTCAGAGAGACCCAGTACTTC
j_gene: TRBJ2-5
v_gene: TRBV19
abundance: once
d_gene: NA

CDR3aa: CACKSLGNTIYF
CDR3nt: TGTGCCTGTAAATCTCTCGGAAACACCATATATTTT
j_gene: TRBJ1-3
v_gene: TRBV30
abundance: once
d_gene: NA

CDR3aa: CASRGTGSGAAQYF
CDR3nt: TGTGCCAGCAGAGGGACAGGGTCGGGAGCAGCACAGTACTTC
j_gene: TRBJ2-7
v_gene: TRBV14
abundance: NA
d_gene: TRBD1

CDR3aa: CASSNLRWDTQYF
CDR3nt: TGCGCCAGCAGTAACCTGAGGTGGGATACGCAGTATTTT
j_gene: TRBJ2-3
v_gene: TRBV10-1
abundance: NA
d_gene: NA

CDR3aa: CAGMGQGTDTQYF
CDR3nt: TGTGCCGGTATGGGACAGGGGACAGATACGCAGTATTTT
j_gene: TRBJ2-3
v_gene: TRBV6-6
abundance: once
d_gene: TRBD1

CDR3aa: CASRDSFCDRANYGYTF
CDR3nt: TGTGCCAGCAGGGATTCGTTTTGTGACAGAGCTAACTATGGCTACACCTTC
j_gene: TRBJ1-2
v_gene: TRBV21-1
abundance: NA
d_gene: NA

CDR3aa: CASTKREDLAEQFF
CDR3nt: TGTGCCAGCACAAAGCGGGAGGATTTAGCTGAGCAGTTCTTC
j_gene: TRBJ2-1
v_gene: TRBV27
abundance: NA
d_gene: TRBD2

CDR3aa: CASSLTSGSADTQYF
CDR3nt: TGTGCCAGCAGCCTCACTAGCGGGAGTGCAGATACGCAGTATTTT
j_gene: TRBJ2-3
v_gene: TRBV9
abundance: NA
d_gene: TRBD2

CDR3aa: CASSWRGTGRYEQYF
CDR3nt: TGCGCCAGCAGCTGGCGGGGGACAGGGCGGTACGAGCAGTACTTC
j_gene: TRBJ2-7
v_gene: TRBV5-1
abundance: NA
d_gene: TRBD1

CDR3aa: CASSYLAGSGELFF
CDR3nt: TGTGCCAGCAGTTACCTCGCGGGATCCGGGGAGCTGTTTTTT
j_gene: TRBJ2-2
v_gene: TRBV6-5
abundance: NA
d_gene: NA

CDR3aa: CASSRGTGGNQPQHF
CDR3nt: TGCGCCAGCAGTCGTGGGACAGGGGGTAATCAGCCCCAGCATTTT
j_gene: TRBJ1-5
v_gene: TRBV5-1
abundance: NA
d_gene: TRBD1

CDR3aa: CASSDYYLTDTQYF
CDR3nt: TGTGCCAGCAGTGATTACTACCTCACAGATACGCAGTATTTT
j_gene: TRBJ2-3
v_gene: TRBV2
abundance: NA
d_gene: NA

CDR3aa: CASSYLAGGPNEQFF
CDR3nt: TGTGCCAGCAGTTATTTAGCGGGAGGGCCGAATGAGCAGTTCTTC
j_gene: TRBJ2-1
v_gene: TRBV6-5
abundance: NA
d_gene: TRBD2

CDR3aa: CASNSGDRNNEKLFF
CDR3nt: TGCGCCAGCAACTCAGGGGACCGTAATAATGAAAAACTGTTTTTT
j_gene: TRBJ1-4
v_gene: TRBV5-1
abundance: few
d_gene: NA

CDR3aa: CASSTQTGYEQYF
CDR3nt: TGTGCCAGCAGCACCCAAACAGGGTACGAGCAGTACTTC
j_gene: TRBJ2-7
v_gene: TRBV7-9
abundance: once
d_gene: NA

CDR3aa: CASQGGQGAYGYTF
CDR3nt: TGTGCCAGTCAAGGGGGACAGGGGGCATATGGCTACACCTTC
j_gene: TRBJ1-2
v_gene: TRBV2
abundance: few
d_gene: TRBD1

CDR3aa: CATSSEGDRGRREQYF
CDR3nt: TGTGCCACCAGCAGCGAAGGAGACAGGGGACGTCGGGAGCAGTACTTC
j_gene: TRBJ2-7
v_gene: TRBV15
abundance: NA
d_gene: TRBD1

CDR3aa: CAVGATRPETQYF
CDR3nt: TGTGCGGTAGGAGCTACCCGCCCGGAGACCCAGTACTTC
j_gene: TRBJ2-5
v_gene: TRBV30
abundance: NA
d_gene: NA

CDR3aa: CASSGPMGARTEAFF
CDR3nt: TGTGCCAGCAGTGGTCCGATGGGGGCCCGCACTGAAGCTTTCTTT
j_gene: TRBJ1-1
v_gene: TRBV6-4
abundance: NA
d_gene: NA

CDR3aa: CASSRAPGTANSGANVLTF
CDR3nt: TGTGCCAGCAGCCGTGCCCCCGGGACAGCTAACTCTGGGGCCAACGTCCTGACTTTC
j_gene: TRBJ2-6
v_gene: TRBV7-3
abundance: NA
d_gene: TRBD1

CDR3aa: CASSPNQGYTF
CDR3nt: TGTGCCAGCAGCCCAAATCAAGGCTACACCTTC
j_gene: TRBJ1-2
v_gene: TRBV11-2
abundance: few
d_gene: NA

CDR3aa: CASSEVGQRQNYGYTF
CDR3nt: TGTGCCAGCAGTGAAGTGGGCCAGAGACAGAACTATGGCTACACCTTC
j_gene: TRBJ1-2
v_gene: TRBV2
abundance: NA
d_gene: NA

CDR3aa: CASSLSGTHYGYTF
CDR3nt: TGTGCCAGCAGTTTATCAGGGACTCACTATGGCTACACCTTC
j_gene: TRBJ1-2
v_gene: TRBV28
abundance: NA
d_gene: NA

CDR3aa: CASKKGANEKLFF
CDR3nt: TGTGCTAGTAAGAAAGGGGCTAATGAAAAACTGTTTTTT
j_gene: TRBJ1-4
v_gene: TRBV12-5
abundance: NA
d_gene: NA

CDR3aa: CASSPSGAETQYF
CDR3nt: TGTGCCAGTAGTCCCAGTGGGGCTGAGACCCAGTACTTC
j_gene: TRBJ2-5
v_gene: TRBV19
abundance: NA
d_gene: NA